The 32 T cell receptor beta chains listed next were all sequenced from one sample in a study of blood T cell repertoires in COVID-19. TCRdb keeps only in-frame clones here, not all; method: immunoSEQ multiplex PCR. The data contain hundreds of thousands of clones, approximately 84% of them seen just once; the ten biggest clones take up nearly 4.5%. Sequencing used peripheral blood. The origin of the receptors is a man aged 50 or older with acute or convalescent COVID-19.

This chain uses TRBV7-9 with TRBJ1-1; 9 bases are shared with TRBD1. Germline values: CDR1 SEHNR, CDR2 FQNEAQ (reference sequence). This CDR3 region has 15 residues. V shed 5 bases and J 10 bases; nucleotides not matched to a gene: 14. The CDR3 nucleotides read TGTGCCAGCAGCCCCGGGACAGGGAGGCCAGACGGAGCTTTCTTT. Translated, it gives CASSPGTGRPDGAFF.

V gene TRBV3-1 (or the pseudogene TRBV3-2) combines with J gene TRBJ1-6, with D possibly matching TRBD1 (5 bases). Germline V lookup: CDR1 LGHDT, CDR2 YNNKEL (reference sequence). Trimming took 2 bases from V and 9 from J, leaving 11 bases between them. The length of the CDR3 is 14 residues. CDR3 protein: CASSQRQGGSPLHF. DNA for the CDR3: TGTGCCAGCAGCCAACGGCAGGGCGGTTCACCCCTCCACTTT.

The V call is TRBV19, the J call TRBJ1-2, with 10 bases aligning to TRBD1. Germline trimming cut 8 bases from V and 4 bases from J; bases unmatched to any gene: 7. The CDR3 totals 14 residues. In germline, CDR1 is LNHDA, CDR2 SQIVND (reference sequence). CDR3 amino acids: CASETGGTVYGYTF. DNA of the CDR3: TGTGCCAGTGAGACAGGGGGCACGGTCTATGGCTACACCTTC.

The chain carries TRBV11-2 and TRBJ1-3; D unresolved. This CDR3 contains 14 residues. CDR1 is SGHAT and CDR2 is FQNNGV in the germline V gene. V was shortened by 6 bases and J by 4 bases, with 13 bases between the two germline ends. The CDR3 loop is CASRLDITGNTIYF. The CDR3 nucleotides read TGTGCCAGCAGACTTGACATAACGGGAAACACCATATATTTT.

This chain joins TRBV18 and TRBJ2-1, with 8 bases fitting TRBD2. CDR3 length: 15 residues. Germline-derived CDR1 and CDR2 are KGHSH and LQKENI. The trim removed 4 bases at V and 4 bases at J, leaving 6 bases unmatched. The CDR3: CASSLTTSGYNEQFF. Here the CDR3 DNA reads TGTGCCAGCTCACTTACAACTAGCGGATACAATGAGCAGTTCTTC.

This chain joins TRBV7-8 and TRBJ2-5, with no clear D. Germline V gene sequence: CDR1 SGHVS, CDR2 FQNEAQ. V was pared by 3 bases and J by 2 bases, with 10 bases between. CDR3 size: 14 residues. The CDR3 loop reads CASSFTAVQETQYF. DNA for the CDR3: TGTGCCAGCAGCTTTACAGCCGTTCAAGAGACCCAGTACTTC.

The gene calls are TRBV15 and TRBJ1-1, with TRBD1 matching over 7 bases. Trimming removed 4 bases from V and 3 bases from J; junction bases left unmatched: 14. CDR1 LNHNV and CDR2 YYDKDF come from the germline V gene (reference sequence). The CDR3 spans 17 residues. CDR3 sequence (DNA): TGTGCCACCAGCAACCGCCCGGGGACAGCAACCTACACTGAAGCTTTCTTT. Translation gives CATSNRPGTATYTEAFF.

CDR3 amino acids: CASSLDGVRGNEKLFF. Written as DNA, the CDR3 is TGCGCCAGCAGCTTGGATGGGGTTCGGGGAAATGAAAAACTGTTTTTT. This chain joins TRBV5-1 and TRBJ1-4; no definite D call. Trimming pared 0 bases from V and 5 bases from J, leaving 14 bases between. Per the germline V gene, CDR1 is SGHRS and CDR2 is YFSETQ. The CDR3 runs to 16 residues.

This clone showed up just a few times. The genes are TRBV6-5 and TRBJ1-5; a weak D match, TRBD1 (6 bases). In germline, CDR1 is MNHEY, CDR2 SVGAGI. The CDR3 is made up of 14 amino acids. Deletions cut 6 bases from V and 1 base from J, with 10 bases between. The CDR3 region is CASRNRASNQPQHF. The CDR3 DNA reads TGTGCCAGCAGAAACAGGGCAAGCAATCAGCCCCAGCATTTT.

The CDR3 region is CASSSTGEWKGYTF. Here the CDR3 DNA reads TGTGCCAGCAGCTCAACAGGGGAGTGGAAGGGCTACACCTTC. The chain employs TRBV14 and TRBJ1-2; 7 nucleotides align to TRBD1. CDR1 SGHDN and CDR2 FVKESK come from the germline V gene. Trimming took 5 bases from V and 8 from J; bases not matched to a gene: 11. The CDR3 has 14 amino acids.

The J gene is TRBJ1-4, the V gene TRBV5-1, with D tentatively TRBD1 (5 bases). Trimming pared 5 bases from V and 0 bases from J, leaving 8 bases between. CDR3 length: 14 residues. Germline CDR1 is SGHRS and CDR2 is YFSETQ. CDR3 protein: CASSQGATNEKLFF. The CDR3 nucleotides read TGCGCCAGCAGTCAGGGCGCAACTAATGAAAAACTGTTTTTT.

V and J are TRBV9 and TRBJ1-5; possibly TRBD1 for D (6 bases). V dropped 4 bases and J dropped 6 bases, with 17 bases sitting between them. The CDR3 spans 15 residues. Germline V gives CDR1 SGDLS, CDR2 YYNGEE. CDR3 bases: TGTGCCAGCAGCCTGGGTGGGGGCCCTGCTCAGCCCCAGCATTTT. It translates to CASSLGGGPAQPQHF. Drawing the rest from reference TRBV9 and TRBJ1-5, the complete variable domain is DSGVTQTPKHLITATGQRVTLRCSPRSGDLSVYWYQQSLDQGLQFLIQYYNGEERAKGNILERFSAQQFPDLHSELNLSSLELGDSALYFCASSLGGGPAQPQHFGDGTRLSIL.

The V gene is TRBV27, the J gene TRBJ1-3; no definite D call. CDR3 size: 16 residues. V lost 4 bases, J lost 4 bases, and 17 bases lay in between. Germline assignment: CDR1 MNHEY and CDR2 SMNVEV (reference sequence). Written as DNA, the CDR3 is TGTGCCAGCAGTTCGCTTTCTGGAGCGATAGGAAACACCATATATTTT. This translates into CASSSLSGAIGNTIYF.

The chain combines TRBV14 with TRBJ1-4; D not resolved. Trimming left V 1 base short and J 11 bases short, with 8 bases between. The CDR3 is made up of 12 amino acids. Per the germline V gene, CDR1 is SGHDN and CDR2 is FVKESK. The DNA of the CDR3 is TGTGCCAGCAGCCAAGTAGCGCGTAAACTGTTTTTT. It encodes CASSQVARKLFF.

The V call is TRBV12-3 or TRBV12-4, the J call TRBJ1-2, with 8 bases identical to TRBD1. The CDR3 is made up of 13 amino acids. V dropped 7 bases and J dropped 4; count of bases not matched to a gene: 5. The CDR3 DNA reads as TGTGCCAGCAATGCAGGGGGCGGCTATGGCTACACCTTC. This sequence encodes CASNAGGGYGYTF.

This chain's CDR3 is CASSYSRQYEQYF. CDR3 DNA: TGTGCCAGCAGTTACTCGAGACAGTACGAGCAGTACTTC. V usage is TRBV6-5 and J usage is TRBJ2-7; perhaps TRBD1 as D (5 bases). CDR3 length equals 13 residues. Looked up from germline, CDR1 is MNHEY and CDR2 is SVGAGI. Trimming stripped 0 bases from V and 4 bases from J, with 7 bases between.

The chain joins TRBV7-9 to TRBJ2-1; D might be TRBD2 (5 bases). From germline, CDR1 is SEHNR and CDR2 FQNEAQ (reference sequence). Trimming left V 6 bases short and J 7 bases short, with 10 bases between. CDR3 size: 12 residues. The CDR3 region is CASRSGINEQFF. The CDR3 region has the DNA TGTGCCAGCAGGTCGGGAATAAATGAGCAGTTCTTC.

This chain uses TRBV10-3 with TRBJ2-7, with D unresolved. V was cut by 2 bases and J by 1 base, with 3 bases left in between. From germline, CDR1 is ENHRY and CDR2 SYGVKD. CDR3 length: 12 residues. DNA of the CDR3: TGTGCCATCAGTGAGCTTTCCTACGAGCAGTACTTC. Its protein is CAISELSYEQYF.

This clone was observed a single time. The J gene is TRBJ2-7, the V gene TRBV2, with TRBD1 as a possible D gene (5 bases). Germline CDR1 reads SNHLY; CDR2 reads FYNNEI. Between the trimmed V and J ends, which lost 8 bases and 0 bases, there was a span of 11 bases. CDR3 size: 13 residues. CDR3 DNA: TGTGCCAGCTGGTTGGACACCTCCTACGAGCAGTACTTC. Protein: CASWLDTSYEQYF.

The rearrangement joins TRBV7-8 to TRBJ2-5, with 7 positions matching TRBD1. Losses at the gene ends were 5 bases for V and 5 bases for J; bases not matched to a gene: 11. Germline V gene data show CDR1 as SGHVS and CDR2 as FQNEAQ. The CDR3 length is 15 residues. The DNA for the CDR3 is TGTGCCAGCAGCCAACGACAGGGAAGGGATGAGACCCAGTACTTC. It codes for CASSQRQGRDETQYF. The complete variable domain, with remaining parts taken from reference TRBV7-8 and TRBJ2-5, reads GAGVSQSPRYKVAKRGQDVALRCDPISGHVSLFWYQQALGQGPEFLTYFQNEAQLDKSGLPSDRFFAERPEGSVSTLKIQRTQQEDSAVYLCASSQRQGRDETQYFGPGTRLLVL.

V gene TRBV7-9 combines with J gene TRBJ1-5; 7 positions agree with TRBD1. Unmatched junction bases numbered 2, after V lost 5 bases and J lost 7 bases. The CDR3 extends over 12 amino acids. Germline CDR1 and CDR2: SEHNR and FQNEAQ (reference sequence). CDR3 residues: CASSQGGQPQHF. The CDR3 DNA sequence: TGTGCCAGCAGCCAAGGGGGCCAGCCCCAGCATTTT.

This sequence joins TRBV2 and TRBJ1-5, with TRBD1 matching over 7 bases. There are 16 residues in the CDR3. Per germline, CDR1 SNHLY and CDR2 FYNNEI. The V gene end was trimmed by 7 bases and the J gene end by 3 bases; junction bases not matched to a gene: 12. CDR3 loop: CASTPNRQGPNQPQHF. The CDR3 DNA sequence: TGTGCCAGCACCCCCAATCGACAGGGTCCCAATCAGCCCCAGCATTTT.

The chain combines TRBV6-6 with TRBJ2-2; D is unclear. The CDR3 is 13 residues long. Germline V gene sequence: CDR1 MNHNY, CDR2 SVGAGI (reference sequence). V was cut by 5 bases and J by 4 bases, with 8 bases left in between. The CDR3 coding sequence is TGTGCCAGCAGTCCTTCGGGCACCGGGGAGCTGTTTTTT. It yields the protein CASSPSGTGELFF.

The chain has TRBV10-2 and TRBJ1-4; D gene ambiguous. V was pared by 3 bases and J by 5 bases, with 10 bases between. Germline V CDR1 and CDR2: WSHSY, SAAADI. The CDR3 is made up of 14 amino acids. The CDR3 nucleotides read TGCGCCAGCAGTGATTGGAGAATGAATGAAAAACTGTTTTTT. Translating gives CASSDWRMNEKLFF.

In its sample, this clone was seen once. This chain links TRBV2 with TRBJ2-6; D is possibly TRBD2 (5 bases). From germline, CDR1 is SNHLY and CDR2 FYNNEI. The CDR3 runs to 15 residues. V was cut by 5 bases and J by 0 bases, with 8 bases left in between. The CDR3 nucleotides read TGTGCCAGCAGTTTAAGCGGCTCTGGGGCCAACGTCCTGACTTTC. This gives the protein CASSLSGSGANVLTF. The whole variable domain, filled in from reference TRBV2 and TRBJ2-6, reads EPEVTQTPSHQVTQMGQEVILRCVPISNHLYFYWYRQILGQKVEFLVSFYNNEISEKSEIFDDQFSVERPDGSNFTLKIRSTKLEDSAMYFCASSLSGSGANVLTFGAGSRLTVL.

The sample holds a few counts of this clone. The chain uses TRBV19 and TRBJ1-1; 11 bases map to TRBD1. The CDR3 consists of 14 residues. Trimming at V came to 3 bases and at J to 5 bases, leaving 2 bases not matched to a gene. Looked up from germline, CDR1 is LNHDA and CDR2 is SQIVND (reference sequence). The CDR3 protein is CASSMGQGGTEAFF. The CDR3 DNA reads TGTGCCAGTAGTATGGGACAGGGGGGGACTGAAGCTTTCTTT.

The rearrangement links TRBV3-1 (or the pseudogene TRBV3-2) to TRBJ1-2; TRBD1 might be the D (6 bases). Germline assignment: CDR1 LGHDT and CDR2 YNNKEL (reference sequence). The CDR3 has 14 residues. Trimming stripped 6 bases from V and 4 bases from J, with 15 bases between. CDR3 residues: CASSKARGIYGYTF. The CDR3 DNA sequence: TGTGCCAGCAGTAAAGCCAGGGGCATCTATGGCTACACCTTC.

This chain connects TRBV10-3 to TRBJ1-5; 8 bases fit TRBD1. V trimming: 8 bases; J trimming: 6 bases; junction bases outside the gene matches: 6. Looked up from germline, CDR1 is ENHRY and CDR2 is SYGVKD. The CDR3 runs 13 residues. The chain's CDR3 is CAIQDREGQPQHF. The DNA for the CDR3 is TGTGCCATCCAGGACAGGGAAGGTCAGCCCCAGCATTTT.

The rearrangement uses TRBV5-4 and TRBJ1-1; D is uncertain. Trimming took 5 bases from V and 1 from J, leaving 21 bases between them. This CDR3 contains 17 residues. The germline CDR1 and CDR2 sequences are SGHNT and YYREEE (reference sequence). CDR3 amino acids: CASRQSTGGSWNTEAFF. The CDR3 nucleotides are TGTGCCAGCAGGCAATCCACCGGCGGGAGCTGGAACACTGAAGCTTTCTTT.

Turning to this clone: Other DNA sequences from this sample encode an identical CDR3 as well. The V gene is TRBV5-1, the J gene TRBJ2-3; TRBD2 agrees at 12 bases. V lost 3 bases, J lost 2 bases, and 4 bases stayed unmatched. The germline V gene encodes CDR1 SGHRS and CDR2 YFSETQ. This CDR3 has 16 residues. The CDR3 spells CASSSGLAGPTDTQYF. CDR3 DNA: TGCGCCAGCAGCTCCGGACTAGCGGGACCCACAGATACGCAGTATTTT.

The rearrangement links TRBV5-1 to TRBJ2-7; perhaps TRBD1 as D (6 bases). V lost 9 bases, J lost 5 bases, and 21 bases lay in between. The length of the CDR3 is 14 residues. Germline V gene lookup returns CDR1 SGHRS and CDR2 YFSETQ. In DNA form, the CDR3 reads TGCGCCACCTCCCGACAGGAACCAGGGGACGAGCAGTACTTC. This sequence encodes CATSRQEPGDEQYF.

V gene TRBV5-8 combines with J gene TRBJ1-5, with a possible D match to TRBD1 (5 bases). The CDR3 sequence is 14 residues long. The germline V and J ends were trimmed by 3 bases and 3 bases, with 10 bases remaining between them. Germline CDR1 is SGHTS and CDR2 is YDEGEE. The CDR3 loop is CASSWIGVNQPQHF. In nucleotides, the CDR3 is TGTGCCAGCAGCTGGATAGGGGTCAATCAGCCCCAGCATTTT.